This entry describes one TCR beta chain. Its antigen is not known. Germline values: CDR1 KGHSH, CDR2 LQKENI. V gave up 2 bases and J gave up 0 bases, with 14 bases separating them. The CDR3 sequence is 17 residues long. Sequencing used immunoSEQ multiplex PCR; TCRdb keeps in-frame clones, though not all of them. The sample consists of 10,000 to 15,000 clones, about nine tenths of them appearing once. The data stem from a study of STAT3 mutations in large granular lymphocyte leukemia. Across the whole study: Canonical activating STAT3 mutations were detected in roughly half of the longitudinally sequenced T-LGLL patients. Over half of T-LGLL patients had one or more immunosuppressive regimens. The study's findings and limits: At least one immunodominant TCR beta clonotype appeared in every T-cell large granular lymphocyte leukemia patient. Sampling intervals varied between patients and samples. All newly emerging clones after therapy were STAT3 wild type.

The receptor's source is a man in his forties with T-cell large granular lymphocyte leukemia. Some clones in this sample may be carry-over from other donors' samples. The rearrangement joins TRBV18 to TRBJ1-5; TRBD1 is a possible D gene (6 bases). Sequenced sample: peripheral blood mononuclear cells. CDR3 amino acids: CASSPTGRTGSNQPQHF. In DNA, the CDR3 is TGTGCCAGCTCACCAACAGGGAGGACTGGTAGCAATCAGCCCCAGCATTTT.